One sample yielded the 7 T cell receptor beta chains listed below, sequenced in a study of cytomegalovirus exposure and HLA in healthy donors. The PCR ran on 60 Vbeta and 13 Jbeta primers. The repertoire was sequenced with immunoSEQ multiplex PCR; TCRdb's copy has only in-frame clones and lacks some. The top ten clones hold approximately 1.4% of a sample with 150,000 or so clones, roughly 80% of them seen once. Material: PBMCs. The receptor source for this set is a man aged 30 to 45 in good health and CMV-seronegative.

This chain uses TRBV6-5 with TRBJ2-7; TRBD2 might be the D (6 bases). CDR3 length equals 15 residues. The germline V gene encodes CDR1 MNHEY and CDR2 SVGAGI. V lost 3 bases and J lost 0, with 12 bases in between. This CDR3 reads CASSYLGGDSYEQYF. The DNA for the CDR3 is TGTGCCAGCAGTTATTTAGGCGGGGACTCCTACGAGCAGTACTTC.

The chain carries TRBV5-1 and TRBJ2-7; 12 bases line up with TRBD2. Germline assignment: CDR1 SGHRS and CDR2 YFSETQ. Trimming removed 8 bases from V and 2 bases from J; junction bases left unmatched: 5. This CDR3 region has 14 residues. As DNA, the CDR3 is TGCGCCAGTCGACTAGCGGGAGTACCCTACGAGCAGTACTTC. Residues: CASRLAGVPYEQYF. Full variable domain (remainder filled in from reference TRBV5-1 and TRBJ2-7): KAGVTQTPRYLIKTRGQQVTLSCSPISGHRSVSWYQQTPGQGLQFLFEYFSETQRNKGNFPGRFSGRQFSNSRSEMNVSTLELGDSALYLCASRLAGVPYEQYFGPGTRLTVT.

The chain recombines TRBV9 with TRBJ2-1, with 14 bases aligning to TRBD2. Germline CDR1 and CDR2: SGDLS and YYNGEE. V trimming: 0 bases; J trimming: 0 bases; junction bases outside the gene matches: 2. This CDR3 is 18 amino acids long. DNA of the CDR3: TGTGCCAGCAGCGTAGGACTAGCGGGAGGGCCCTCCTACAATGAGCAGTTCTTC. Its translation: CASSVGLAGGPSYNEQFF.

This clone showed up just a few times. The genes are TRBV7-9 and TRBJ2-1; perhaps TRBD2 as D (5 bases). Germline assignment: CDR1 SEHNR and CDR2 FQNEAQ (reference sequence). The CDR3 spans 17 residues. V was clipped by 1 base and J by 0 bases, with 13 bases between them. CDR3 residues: CASSLEGGLSSYNEQFF. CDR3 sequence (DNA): TGTGCCAGCAGCTTAGAAGGCGGGCTAAGCTCCTACAATGAGCAGTTCTTC. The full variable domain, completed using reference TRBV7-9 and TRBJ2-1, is DTGVSQNPRHKITKRGQNVTFRCDPISEHNRLYWYRQTLGQGPEFLTYFQNEAQLEKSRLLSDRFSAERPKGSFSTLEIQRTEQGDSAMYLCASSLEGGLSSYNEQFFGPGTRLTVL.

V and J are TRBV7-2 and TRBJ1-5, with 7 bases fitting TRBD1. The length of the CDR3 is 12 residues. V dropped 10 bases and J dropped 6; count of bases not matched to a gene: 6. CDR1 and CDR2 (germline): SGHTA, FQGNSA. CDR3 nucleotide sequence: TGTGCCACCCGGACAGGTCGTCAGCCCCAGCATTTT. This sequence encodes CATRTGRQPQHF.

The DNA for the CDR3 is TGTGCCAGCAGCGGAGGGACAGGGGATCAGCCCCAGCATTTT. Protein: CASSGGTGDQPQHF. This sequence joins TRBV7-2 and TRBJ1-5; TRBD1 matches 10 bases. V lost 5 bases, J lost 5 bases, and 3 bases stayed unmatched. Per the germline V gene, CDR1 is SGHTA and CDR2 is FQGNSA. This CDR3 comprises 14 residues.

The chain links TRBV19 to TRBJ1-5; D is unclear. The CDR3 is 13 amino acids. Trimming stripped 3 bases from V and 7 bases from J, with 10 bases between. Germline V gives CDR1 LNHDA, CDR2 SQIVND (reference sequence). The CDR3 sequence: CASSIEGYQPQHF. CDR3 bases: TGTGCCAGTAGTATCGAGGGTTACCAGCCCCAGCATTTT.